The clone carrying this T cell receptor beta chain was counted only a few times. The antigen remains unidentified. This sample was included in a study of T cells in Graves' hyperthyroidism and ophthalmopathy. Study conclusions and caveats: A 13 V-J model separated ophthalmopathy from stable hyperthyroidism. Blood shared most expanded thyroid clonotypes above 0.001.

This CDR3 contains 16 residues. V shed 2 bases, J shed 0 bases, and the junction held 7 bases outside the gene matches. CDR1 is SGHRS, CDR2 YFSETQ, per germline. RNA transcripts provided the source from which TCR beta CDR3 regions were amplified. The HTBI primer set served for first-round RT-PCR of the TCR CDR3. TCRdb recomputed calls from the multiplex PCR reads with MiXCR, one row per CDR3 protein. The data hold about 380,000 distinct CDR3 sequences, with around 20% observed a single time. Ophthalmopathy patients showed a Clinical Activity Score of at least 3, NOSPECS grade of at least 4 and duration under 3 months.

Sequencing was done on a sample of blood. This TCR derives from a man in his late teens or twenties with Graves' ophthalmopathy. The chain combines TRBV5-1 with TRBJ1-2; 7 nucleotides match TRBD1. CDR3 in DNA: TGCGCCAGCAGCTTCTTTCAGGGGGGGACTAACTATGGCTACACCTTC. This translates into CASSFFQGGTNYGYTF.